This T cell receptor beta chain was retrieved from a study of shared clonotypes between healthy human individuals. Regarding the study as a whole: Generally, naive subsets came out with larger estimated richness than memory subsets.

This clone has a single count. What it binds is not known. Genomic DNA per cell subset filled all wells of several immunoSEQ plates. Assay: immunoSEQ multiplex PCR; the TCRdb copy retains only in-frame clones and omits some. The table has 2 million to 3 million clones, more than 85% seen once. V was cut by 3 bases and J by 3 bases, with 14 bases left in between. Germline CDR1 MNHEY, CDR2 SVGAGI. The CDR3 consists of 15 residues. The receptor comes from a man aged 18-30 years in good health. Some clones in this sample may be carry-over from other donors' samples. The V and J genes are TRBV6-5 and TRBJ1-1; D remains ambiguous. The material sequenced was naive CD4+ T cells from PBMCs. The subset denotes: CD45RA+ positively selected. CDR3 in DNA: TGTGCCAGCAGTTATCATCCGGTGGCGTACACTGAAGCTTTCTTT. Translation: CASSYHPVAYTEAFF.